Sequencing of this TCR beta chain was carried out in a study of blood T cells in healthy people across ages. Combining a sample-barcoded 5' primer with a J-beta primer mix, a second PCR ran for about 7 to 12 cycles. One entry per CDR3 protein results from TCRdb running MiXCR on the 5' RACE reads. The sample shows roughly 2 million distinct CDR3 sequences, roughly 50% of them seen only once. Per germline, CDR1 MNHEY and CDR2 SMNVEV (reference sequence). This CDR3 is 14 amino acids long. Points on this clonotype: The junction shows a germline mismatch at one end, possibly a read error.

This chain joins TRBV27 and TRBJ2-7; TRBD1 matches at 7 bases. The TCR was taken from a middle-aged woman in good health. The sequenced sample consisted of blood. The CDR3 bases are TGTGTCAGCAGTTTCTCCGGGACAGCCTACGAGCAGTACTTC. Amino acids: CVSSFSGTAYEQYF.